This is a list of T cell receptor beta chains from one sample in a study of CD8+CD57+ T cells in acquired aplastic anemia. MiXCR, applied by TCRdb to the reads, yields one record per CDR3 protein. The table shows some 120,000 distinct CDR3 sequences, with roughly 50% occurring only once. Material for sequencing was sorted CD4+, CD8+, or CD8+CD57+ T cells (not recorded which) from PBMCs. The receptors were gathered from a human donor in good health, serving as a control. Both conserved end residues are part of each CDR3.

J gene | CDR3 length | V gene | CDR3 protein
TRBJ1-2 | 13 | TRBV24-1 | CATSDRSSYGYTF
TRBJ2-7 | 13 | TRBV5-4 | CASSRQGVYEQYF
TRBJ2-7 | 13 | TRBV15 | CATSRDEAREQYF
TRBJ2-5 | 17 | TRBV14 | CASSGGTSGAPSETQYF
TRBJ2-7 | 15 | TRBV7-2 | CASSLVGQGAYEQYF
TRBJ1-1 | 14 | TRBV15 | CATSRGQGYTEAFF
TRBJ2-3 | 18 | TRBV11-2 | CASSWGLAGGRRTDTQYF
TRBJ1-6 | 13 | TRBV10-3 | CAISDRTDSPLHF
TRBJ1-5 | 14 | TRBV7-2 | CASSLTYGNQPQHF
TRBJ1-3 | 13 | TRBV29-1 | CSVFRGSGNTIYF
TRBJ1-3 | 15 | TRBV2 | CASSVDGTGENTIYF
TRBJ1-2 | 15 | TRBV12-3/TRBV12-4 | CASQGSGGQDYGYTF
TRBJ2-3 | 14 | TRBV9 | CASSGPTAPDTQYF
TRBJ1-5 | 15 | TRBV5-5 | CASSSEPGSHQPQHF
TRBJ1-2 | 15 | TRBV10-3 | CAISGPGQEYYGYTF
TRBJ2-7 | 20 | TRBV25-1 | CASSPRGGASHAVASYEQYF
TRBJ2-2 | 14 | TRBV15 | CATSPVTSAGELFF
TRBJ1-2 | 14 | TRBV6-1 | CASPKPGQTYGYTF
TRBJ2-7 | 14 | TRBV9 | CASSAGGLPWEQYF
TRBJ2-5 | 14 | TRBV7-8 | CASSLGTVGETQYF
TRBJ1-4 | 15 | TRBV2 | CASRGQGVANEKLFF
TRBJ1-5 | 14 | TRBV10-3 | CAAGQGEVIGPQHF
TRBJ1-2 | 16 | TRBV4-3 | CASSQGSSGSNYGYTF
TRBJ2-7 | 12 | TRBV9 | CASQGQGNEQYF
TRBJ2-4 | 16 | TRBV19 | CASRGTGVGAKNIQYF
TRBJ2-7 | 13 | TRBV20-1 | CSGQGTRGHEQYF
TRBJ1-4 | 17 | TRBV7-2 | CASSSPGQGVSNEKLFF
TRBJ1-2 | 17 | TRBV4-1 | CASSHWTGDTANYGYTF
TRBJ1-6 | 12 | TRBV28 | CASSSVWGNDHF
TRBJ1-2 | 15 | TRBV12-3/TRBV12-4 | CASTPAGGGDYGYTF
TRBJ1-2 | 14 | TRBV19 | CASTNQGAGYGYTF
TRBJ2-1 | 14 | TRBV19 | CASSVDVRYNEPFF
TRBJ2-5 | 15 | TRBV24-1 | CATSDLDSKQETQYF
TRBJ1-1 | 15 | TRBV11-2 | CASSLWPPANTEAFF
TRBJ2-3 | 18 | TRBV11-2 | CASSPLMKRGGQGDTQYF
TRBJ1-5 | 18 | TRBV6-1 | CASSRGQGAKYSNQPQHF
TRBJ1-4 | 16 | TRBV4-1 | CASSQERGQGFEKLFF
TRBJ2-5 | 16 | TRBV20-1 | CSATDGTSGGQETQYF
TRBJ2-2 | 13 | TRBV27 | CASRPRDTGELFF
TRBJ2-3 | 16 | TRBV7-2 | CASSTGGAGGTDTQYF
TRBJ1-1 | 12 | TRBV19 | CATGREGTEAVF
TRBJ2-2 | 13 | TRBV30 | CAWSVRDTGELFF
TRBJ2-7 | 13 | TRBV29-1 | CSVGQGATYEQYF
TRBJ1-2 | 13 | TRBV25-1 | CASSDRGTVGHTF
TRBJ1-5 | 13 | TRBV12-3/TRBV12-4 | CASSLGPAGMWHF
TRBJ2-7 | 12 | TRBV2 | CASSGSPYEQYF
TRBJ1-1 | 15 | TRBV9 | CASSVAEVQVTEAFF
TRBJ1-1 | 13 | TRBV11-3 | CASSLVRRDEAFF
TRBJ2-6 | 15 | TRBV25-1 | CASSEPGTGANVLTF
TRBJ1-2 | 14 | TRBV20-1 | CSANSQGPNYGYTF